This T cell receptor beta chain was obtained from a study of T cells in Graves' hyperthyroidism and ophthalmopathy. Study-wide results and caveats: A 13 V-J model separated ophthalmopathy from stable hyperthyroidism.

The sample holds a few counts of this clonotype. Its target is not known. Per the germline V gene, CDR1 is GTSNPN and CDR2 is SVGIG (reference sequence). Deletions cut 2 bases from V and 5 bases from J, with 7 bases between. The CDR3 covers 12 residues. RNA transcripts yielded amplified TCR beta CDR3 regions. Carried out on the TCR CDR3, a first-round RT-PCR used the HTBI primer set. TCRdb ran MiXCR on the multiplex PCR reads and lists one entry per CDR3 protein. Of some 650,000 distinct CDR3 sequences in the sample, about a sixth were seen once. The PBMCs studied were ones that came from around 10 ml fresh peripheral blood.

The chain carries TRBV30 and TRBJ2-1; a weak D match, TRBD1 (6 bases). Sequencing was performed on blood. This receptor was obtained from a woman aged 40 to 50 with Graves' ophthalmopathy. The chain's CDR3 is CAWSRQDNEQFF. The CDR3 DNA reads TGTGCCTGGAGTAGACAGGACAATGAGCAGTTCTTC. Together with reference TRBV30 and TRBJ2-1, the CDR3 gives the full variable domain: SQTIHQWPATLVQPVGSPLSLECTVEGTSNPNLYWYRQAAGRGLQLLFYSVGIGQISSEVPQNLSASRPQDRQFILSSKKLLLSDSGFYLCAWSRQDNEQFFGPGTRLTVL.